The sequence of this TCR beta chain was determined in a study of beta chain features in type 1 diabetes. Study conclusions and caveats: Within each of all four CD4+ subsets, Type 1 diabetes patients had TCRB CDR3s that were moderately but significantly shorter.

A word on this clone: The antigen is unknown.

The germline CDR1 and CDR2 sequences are MNHEY and SMNVEV (reference sequence). V was shortened by 5 bases and J by 5 bases, with 23 bases between the two germline ends. The CDR3 is made up of 17 amino acids. cDNA synthesis used the whole RNA isolate, giving expressed TCRB sequences. Here immunoSEQ multiplex PCR was the method, and the copy in TCRdb shows in-frame clones only, minus some. Among more than 110,000 clones, roughly 7.2% were seen once, and the ten largest hold around 1.5%. V is TRBV27 and J is TRBJ2-3; tentative D call: TRBD2 (7 bases). The clonotype originates from a woman between 25 and 40 years old in good health. Specimen: central memory CD4+ T cells from blood. The CDR3 coding sequence is TGTGCCAGCAGTAAAACTCTGGGCGGGGGCGAAAGAGATACGCAGTATTTT. Residues: CASSKTLGGGERDTQYF.